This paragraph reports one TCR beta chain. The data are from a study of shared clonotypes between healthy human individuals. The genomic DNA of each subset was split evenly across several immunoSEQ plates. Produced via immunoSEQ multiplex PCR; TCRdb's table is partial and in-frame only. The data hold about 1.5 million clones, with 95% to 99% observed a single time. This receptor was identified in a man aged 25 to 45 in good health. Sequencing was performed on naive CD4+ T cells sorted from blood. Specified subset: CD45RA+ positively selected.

CDR3 amino acids: CASSTGTSGRKSYEQYF. CDR3 coding DNA: TGCGCCAGCAGCACCGGGACTAGCGGGAGGAAGAGCTACGAGCAGTACTTC. This chain uses TRBV5-1 with TRBJ2-7, with 15 bases fitting TRBD2. After removal of 4 bases from V and 3 bases from J, the junction contained 8 bases not matched to a gene. The CDR3 length is 17 residues. Germline CDR1 and CDR2: SGHRS and YFSETQ.